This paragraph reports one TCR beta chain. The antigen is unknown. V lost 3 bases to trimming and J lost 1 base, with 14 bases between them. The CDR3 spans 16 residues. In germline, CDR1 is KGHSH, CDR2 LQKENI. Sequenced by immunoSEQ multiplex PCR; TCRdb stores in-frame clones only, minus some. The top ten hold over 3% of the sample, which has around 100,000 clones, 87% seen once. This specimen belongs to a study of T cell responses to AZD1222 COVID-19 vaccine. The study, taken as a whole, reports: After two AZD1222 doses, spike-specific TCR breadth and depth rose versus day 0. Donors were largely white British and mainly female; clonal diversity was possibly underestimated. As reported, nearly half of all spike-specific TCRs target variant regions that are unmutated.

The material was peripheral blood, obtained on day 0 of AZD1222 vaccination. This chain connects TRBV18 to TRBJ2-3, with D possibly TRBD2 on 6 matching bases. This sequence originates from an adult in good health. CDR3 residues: CASSPQETGGTDTQYF. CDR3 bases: TGTGCCAGCTCACCGCAGGAGACGGGGGGCACAGATACGCAGTATTTT.